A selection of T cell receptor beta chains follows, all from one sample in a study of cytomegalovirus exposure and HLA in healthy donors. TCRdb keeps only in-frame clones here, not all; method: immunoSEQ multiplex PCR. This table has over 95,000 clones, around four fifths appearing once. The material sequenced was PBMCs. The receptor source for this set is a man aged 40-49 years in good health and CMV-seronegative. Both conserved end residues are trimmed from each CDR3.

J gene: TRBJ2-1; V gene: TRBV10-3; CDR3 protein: AISLDSYGEQF
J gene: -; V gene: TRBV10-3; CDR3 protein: AAGGVGETQY
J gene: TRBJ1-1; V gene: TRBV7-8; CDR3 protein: ASSQVGTVNTEAF
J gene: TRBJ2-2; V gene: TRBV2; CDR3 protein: ASLARTNTGELF
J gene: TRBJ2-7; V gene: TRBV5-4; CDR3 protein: ASSLGPGQTYEQY
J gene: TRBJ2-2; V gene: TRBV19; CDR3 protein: ASSPGTRGLNTGELF
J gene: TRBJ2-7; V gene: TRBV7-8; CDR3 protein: ASSQPSGQAQFVHEQY
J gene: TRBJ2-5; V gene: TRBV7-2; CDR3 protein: ASSLDYRGGLETQY
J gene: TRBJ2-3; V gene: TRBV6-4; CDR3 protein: ASSVQPETDTQY
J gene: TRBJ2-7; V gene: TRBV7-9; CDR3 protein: ASSVIGWTGGPYEQY
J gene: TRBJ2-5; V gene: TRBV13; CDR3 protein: ASSLGTGKETQY
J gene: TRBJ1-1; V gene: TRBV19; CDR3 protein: ASSIAAAVAVGTEAF
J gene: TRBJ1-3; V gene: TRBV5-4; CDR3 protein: ASSPQGSGNTIY
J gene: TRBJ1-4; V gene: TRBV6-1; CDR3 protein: ASSEFGRGRTNEKLF
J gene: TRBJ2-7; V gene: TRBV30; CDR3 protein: AWSDSRYEQY
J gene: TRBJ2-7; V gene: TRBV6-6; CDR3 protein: ASSSTTLAYEQY
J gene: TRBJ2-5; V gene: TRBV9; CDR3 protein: ASSSRETVETQY
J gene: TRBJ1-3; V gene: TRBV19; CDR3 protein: ATDRRNTIY
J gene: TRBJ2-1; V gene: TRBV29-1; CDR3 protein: SVDRQTSGGVNEQF
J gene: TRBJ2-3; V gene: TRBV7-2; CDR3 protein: ASSLGGGGLGTDTQY
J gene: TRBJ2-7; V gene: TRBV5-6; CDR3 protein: ASSLNGRSQY
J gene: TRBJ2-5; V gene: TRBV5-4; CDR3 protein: ASSRGTSGRSETQY
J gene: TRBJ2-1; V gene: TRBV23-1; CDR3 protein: ASSQGTGKSNEQF
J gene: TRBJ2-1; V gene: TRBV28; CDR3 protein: ASSSYEQF
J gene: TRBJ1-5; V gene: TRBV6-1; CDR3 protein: ASSEGQGGNQPQH
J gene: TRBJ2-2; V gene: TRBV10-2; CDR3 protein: ASTQYPGLGSGGELF
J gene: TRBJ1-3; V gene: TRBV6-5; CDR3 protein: ASSYETGNGNTIY
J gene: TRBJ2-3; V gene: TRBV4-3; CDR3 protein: ASSSGRTDTQY
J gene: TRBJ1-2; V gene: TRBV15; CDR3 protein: ATSRGRSGWGYT